This is a list of T cell receptor beta chains from one sample in a study of T cells in Graves' hyperthyroidism and ophthalmopathy. A single record per CDR3 protein comes from TCRdb applying MiXCR to the multiplex PCR reads. The sample lists 250,000 to 300,000 distinct CDR3 sequences, just over 14% occurring once. Material: blood. The receptors were sampled from a woman aged 40 to 55 with Graves' hyperthyroidism that later progressed to Graves' ophthalmopathy. Both conserved end residues are part of each CDR3. The D gene is left open where the match is weak. Expanded clones are given a class, and other clones once, few, many or no size at all.

J gene | V gene | D gene | clone size | CDR3 protein | CDR3 DNA
TRBJ2-7 | TRBV6-1 | NA | NA | CASSEASSGQRDEQYF | TGTGCCAGCAGTGAAGCCAGTAGCGGACAACGAGACGAGCAGTACTTC
TRBJ2-1 | TRBV11-2 | TRBD2 | NA | CASSLGLAVDNEQFF | TGTGCCAGCAGCCTCGGACTAGCGGTAGACAATGAGCAGTTCTTC
TRBJ2-3 | TRBV20-1 | NA | many | CSARDGSRGTDTQYF | TGCAGTGCTAGAGATGGCAGCAGGGGTACAGATACGCAGTATTTT
TRBJ1-1 | TRBV6-2/TRBV6-3 | NA | many | CASRGGKNTEAFF | TGTGCCAGCAGAGGAGGAAAGAACACTGAGGCTTTCTTT
TRBJ2-5 | TRBV10-2 | TRBD1 | many | CASQMDREETQYF | TGCGCCAGCCAAATGGACAGGGAAGAGACCCAGTACTTC
TRBJ2-3 | TRBV3-1 | NA | NA | CASSRNQGTQYF | TGTGCCAGCAGCCGAAATCAGGGGACGCAGTATTTT
TRBJ1-1 | TRBV19 | NA | many | CASGDLLREAFF | TGTGCCAGCGGGGACCTCCTTAGGGAAGCTTTCTTT
TRBJ2-5 | TRBV28 | NA | few | CASRGFGQSKETQYF | TGTGCCAGCAGGGGCTTTGGACAGAGTAAAGAGACCCAGTACTTC
TRBJ2-7 | TRBV7-2 | NA | many | CASSLADGSYEQYF | TGTGCCAGCAGCTTAGCGGACGGTTCCTACGAGCAGTACTTC
TRBJ2-1 | TRBV27 | TRBD2 | many | CASGTSGNNEQFF | TGTGCCAGTGGGACTAGCGGGAACAATGAGCAGTTCTTC
TRBJ1-2 | TRBV13 | NA | NA | CASSSDFAYGYTF | TGTGCCAGCAGCTCGGACTTCGCCTATGGCTACACCTTC
TRBJ2-5 | TRBV9 | NA | NA | CASSPSLGLETQYF | TGTGCCAGCAGCCCCAGCCTGGGGCTGGAGACCCAGTACTTC
TRBJ2-6 | TRBV24-1 | NA | NA | CATSVGSGANVLTF | TGTGCCACCAGTGTAGGAAGTGGGGCCAACGTCCTGACTTTC
TRBJ1-1 | TRBV30 | NA | many | CAWSPTGDTEAFF | TGTGCCTGGAGTCCGACGGGGGACACTGAAGCTTTCTTT
TRBJ2-5 | TRBV19 | TRBD2 | NA | CASSIKGLAGAETQYF | TGTGCCAGTAGTATAAAGGGGCTAGCGGGAGCTGAGACCCAGTACTTC
TRBJ2-2 | TRBV7-8 | TRBD2 | many | CASSSRTSGIGELFF | TGTGCCAGCAGCTCACGGACTAGCGGGATAGGGGAGCTGTTTTTT
TRBJ1-1 | TRBV18 | NA | few | CASSRPQDSWGAFF | TGTGCCAGCTCCCGCCCGCAGGACTCCTGGGGCGCTTTCTTT
TRBJ2-2 | TRBV18 | TRBD2 | few | CASSFGLAGVSGELFF | TGTGCCAGCTCATTTGGACTAGCGGGAGTGAGCGGGGAGCTGTTTTTT
TRBJ2-2 | TRBV20-1 | NA | NA | CSARRGFLTGELFF | TGCAGTGCTAGAAGGGGGTTTCTCACCGGGGAGCTGTTTTTT
TRBJ1-4 | TRBV18 | NA | many | CASSLLPGANEKLFF | TGTGCCAGCTCACTGCTCCCAGGGGCTAATGAAAAACTGTTTTTT
TRBJ2-2 | TRBV3-1 | TRBD2 | many | CASSRRLAGHTGELFF | TGTGCCAGCAGCCGACGACTAGCGGGGCACACCGGGGAGCTGTTTTTT
TRBJ2-7 | TRBV28 | NA | many | CASERGEQYF | TGTGCCAGCGAGAGGGGCGAGCAGTACTTC
TRBJ2-1 | TRBV3-1 | TRBD2 | many | CASSQGGSLVEQFF | TGTGCCAGCAGCCAAGGCGGGAGTCTGGTTGAGCAGTTCTTC
TRBJ1-1 | TRBV13 | NA | many | CASSLGGYGGGFTEAFF | TGTGCCAGCAGCTTAGGCGGGTATGGAGGGGGTTTTACTGAAGCTTTCTTT
TRBJ1-1 | TRBV19 | TRBD1 | many | CASSAFGQGVWGTEAFF | TGTGCCAGTAGTGCTTTTGGACAGGGGGTATGGGGAACTGAAGCTTTCTTT
TRBJ2-2 | TRBV12-3/TRBV12-4 | NA | NA | CASSLGGIITGELFF | TGTGCCAGCAGTTTAGGGGGAATTATCACCGGGGAGCTGTTTTTT
TRBJ1-2 | TRBV20-1 | TRBD1 | NA | CSARSPWDRDNYGYTF | TGCAGTGCTAGATCCCCGTGGGACAGGGATAACTATGGCTACACCTTC
TRBJ1-6 | TRBV6-1 | TRBD1 | many | CASRPSGTVITLHF | TGTGCCAGCAGACCGTCCGGGACAGTTATCACCCTCCACTTT
TRBJ2-7 | TRBV28 | TRBD1 | many | CASSPRGTGATYEQYF | TGTGCCAGCAGTCCCAGAGGGACAGGGGCGACCTACGAGCAGTACTTC